This T cell receptor (beta chain) was identified in a study of tumor-infiltrating lymphocytes in primary liver carcinoma. Study at large: Patients were both men and women, whose ages ran from 30 to 69 years. Among the tumors, stages were T1-T3 N0M0 and sizes roughly 4.2 to 10 cm.

Whole-study findings and limits: Blood's top-250-clone fraction was significantly lower than that of tumors (p = 0.039).

Without any cell sorting, about 19-32 mg of bulk tissue yielded co-extracted RNA and DNA. At sampling, these chronic HBV carriers had received no treatment. A constant-region primer primed TCR beta cDNA synthesis from 400 to 550 ng of total RNA. A slightly modified ARM-PCR protocol with three nested multiplex PCR rounds produced these TCR beta libraries. It was with TRBV1-TRBV30 forward primers and a C-beta reverse primer that the first two PCR rounds were run, at around 10 cycles each. TCRdb reprocessed the multiplex PCR reads via MiXCR and lists one record per CDR3 protein. The sample lists roughly 120,000 distinct CDR3 sequences; under 70% were seen once. The CDR3 is 15 amino acids. CDR1 is SQVTM, CDR2 ANQGSEA, per germline. As regards this clonotype: What it recognizes is unknown. A read error is likely, as this CDR3 ends without the conserved phenylalanine or tryptophan.

Specimen: tumor-adjacent normal liver tissue. This clonotype was obtained from a woman in her fifties or sixties with primary liver carcinoma and hepatitis B virus infection. This chain connects TRBV29-1 to TRBJ2-4, with D possibly matching TRBD1 (5 bases). The CDR3 DNA sequence: TGCAGCGTTGAAGTGGACACTTTAGCCAATAACATTCAGTACCTC. Protein: CSVEVDTLANNIQYL.